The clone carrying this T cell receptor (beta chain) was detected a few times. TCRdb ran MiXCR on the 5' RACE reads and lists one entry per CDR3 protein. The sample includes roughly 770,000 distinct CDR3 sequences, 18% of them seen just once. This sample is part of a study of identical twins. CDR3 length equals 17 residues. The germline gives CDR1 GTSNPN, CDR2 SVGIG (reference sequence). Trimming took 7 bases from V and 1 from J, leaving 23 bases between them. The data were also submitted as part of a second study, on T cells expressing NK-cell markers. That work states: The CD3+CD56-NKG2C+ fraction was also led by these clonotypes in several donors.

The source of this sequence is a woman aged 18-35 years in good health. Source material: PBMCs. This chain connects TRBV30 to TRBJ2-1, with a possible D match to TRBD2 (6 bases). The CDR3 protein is CALGGRGVWGSYNEQFF. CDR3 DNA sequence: TGTGCCTTGGGGGGACGAGGGGTGTGGGGGTCCTACAATGAGCAGTTCTTC.